The entry below describes one T cell receptor (beta chain). Reverse transcription of roughly 0.45 to 1 ug RNA used random hexamers. Each CDR3 protein gets one entry after TCRdb re-called the immunoSEQ multiplex PCR reads with MiXCR. The sample lists 150,000 to 200,000 distinct CDR3 sequences; approximately 94% were seen once. Trimming pared 5 bases from V and 10 bases from J, leaving 11 bases between. There are 12 residues in the CDR3. The germline V gene has CDR1 LNHDA and CDR2 SQIVND (reference sequence). The entry originates in a study of CD8 T cells in Susac syndrome. The chain combines TRBV19 with TRBJ2-2; possibly TRBD1 or TRBD2 for D (5 bases each). This receptor was taken from a human donor in good health. The sample comprised CD4+ T cells from PBMCs. This CDR3 is CASSFRGVELFF. The CDR3 bases are TGTGCCAGTAGTTTTAGGGGAGTGGAGCTGTTTTTT.